This TCR beta chain was sequenced for a study of cytomegalovirus exposure and HLA in healthy donors. Germline CDR1 SGHAT, CDR2 FQNNGV. This CDR3 has 16 amino acids. Trimming removed 5 bases from V and 2 bases from J; junction bases left unmatched: 12. 13 Jbeta primers and 60 Vbeta primers were used for the PCR. Produced via immunoSEQ multiplex PCR; TCRdb's table is partial and in-frame only. The sample carries tens of thousands of clones, 60% to 80% recorded once. The receptor was isolated from a woman in her thirties in good health and CMV-seronegative. J is TRBJ2-7 and V is TRBV11-2, with 7 positions matching TRBD2. The sequencing input was PBMCs. CDR3 DNA: TGTGCCAGCAGCCCGCTGGGGGGGGTGTCCGCCTACGAGCAGTACTTC. Encoded protein: CASSPLGGVSAYEQYF.